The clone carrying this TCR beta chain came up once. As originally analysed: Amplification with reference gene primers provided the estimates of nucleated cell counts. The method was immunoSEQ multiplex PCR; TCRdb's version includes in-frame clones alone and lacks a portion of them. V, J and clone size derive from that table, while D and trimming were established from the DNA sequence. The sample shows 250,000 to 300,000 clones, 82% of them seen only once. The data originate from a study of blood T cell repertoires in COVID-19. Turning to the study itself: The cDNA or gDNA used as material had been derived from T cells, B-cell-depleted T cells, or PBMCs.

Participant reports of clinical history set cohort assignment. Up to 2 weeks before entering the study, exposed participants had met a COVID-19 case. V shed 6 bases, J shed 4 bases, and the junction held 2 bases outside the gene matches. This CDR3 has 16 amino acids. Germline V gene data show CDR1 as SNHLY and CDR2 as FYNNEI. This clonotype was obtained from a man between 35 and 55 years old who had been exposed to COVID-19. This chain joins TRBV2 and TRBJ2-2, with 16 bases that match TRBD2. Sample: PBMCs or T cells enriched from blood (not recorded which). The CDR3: CASRGLAGGVTGELFF. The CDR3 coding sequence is TGTGCCAGCAGGGGACTAGCGGGAGGGGTCACCGGGGAGCTGTTTTTT.